These T cell receptor beta chains were read from a single sample in a study of metastatic and nonmetastatic thyroid tumors. With MiXCR, TCRdb called clones anew from the PCR reads. The sample has about 31,000 clones, about 20% seen once; the top ten hold 20% to 25%. Sequencing was carried out using blood. The origin of the receptors is a female donor with papillary thyroid cancer or a benign thyroid nodule (not recorded which). Some clones in this sample may be carry-over from other donors' samples. Both conserved end residues are part of each CDR3. Each record gives: J gene, D gene, clone size, V gene, CDR3 protein, CDR3 DNA. A D gene is named only where the DNA matches it firmly. Some rows mark clone size as missing; the rest say once, few, many or name a class of expanded clone.

TRBJ1-2,-,-,TRBV27,CASSPGPFYGYTF,TGTGCCAGCAGCCCCGGGCCCTTCTATGGCTACACCTTC
TRBJ2-1,-,many,TRBV3-1,CASSQDSRRTVPFF,TGTGCCAGCAGCCAAGATTCGCGGAGGACAGTCCCGTTCTTC
TRBJ2-7,-,-,TRBV6-1,CASTTGYIEQYF,TGTGCCAGCACGACAGGATACATCGAGCAGTACTTC
TRBJ2-5,-,-,TRBV5-8,CASSLSWTVKETQYF,TGTGCCAGCAGTCTTTCCTGGACAGTTAAGGAGACCCAGTACTTC
TRBJ1-1,-,many,TRBV6-4,CASSEIPNTEAFF,TGTGCCAGCAGTGAGATCCCGAACACTGAAGCTTTCTTT
TRBJ2-7,TRBD1,-,TRBV6-5,CASSYSGTVGSHEQYF,TGTGCCAGCAGTTACTCGGGGACAGTGGGTTCCCACGAGCAGTACTTC
TRBJ2-6,-,-,TRBV29-1,CSVRAWGPTGANVMTF,TGCAGCGTAAGAGCCTGGGGACCGACTGGGGCCAACGTCATGACTTTC
TRBJ1-2,-,many,TRBV18,CASSPTGEVYGYTF,TGTGCCAGCTCACCGACAGGAGAGGTTTATGGCTACACCTTC
TRBJ2-2,-,many,TRBV5-1,CASSSYMDSGELFF,TGCGCCAGCAGCTCCTACATGGATTCTGGGGAGCTGTTTTTT
TRBJ1-2,-,many,TRBV29-1,CSVDTGRVNGYTF,TGCAGCGTTGATACCGGCAGAGTCAATGGCTACACCTTC
TRBJ2-7,TRBD1,-,TRBV19,CASSILSSGTGAYEQYF,TGTGCCAGTAGTATTTTGTCCAGCGGGACAGGGGCCTACGAGCAGTACTTC
TRBJ2-3,-,many,TRBV20-1,CSARVGGAGTDTQYF,TGCAGTGCTAGAGTGGGGGGGGCCGGCACAGATACGCAGTATTTT
TRBJ2-3,-,many,TRBV20-1,CSARASGTDTQYF,TGCAGTGCCAGGGCTAGCGGCACAGATACGCAGTATTTT
TRBJ1-5,-,many,TRBV12-3/TRBV12-4,CASSKTHRGNQPQHF,TGTGCCAGCAGTAAGACCCACAGGGGCAATCAGCCCCAGCATTTT
TRBJ2-1,-,medium-sized,TRBV7-2,CASSLVEVEQFF,TGTGCCAGCAGCTTAGTAGAGGTTGAGCAGTTCTTC
TRBJ2-7,TRBD1,many,TRBV6-2/TRBV6-3,CASKTFGTGGDEQYF,TGTGCCAGCAAAACCTTTGGGACAGGGGGCGACGAGCAGTACTTC
TRBJ1-2,-,many,TRBV19,CASSMGRNYGYTF,TGTGCCAGTAGTATGGGACGGAACTATGGCTACACCTTC
TRBJ2-3,TRBD2,-,TRBV5-6,CASSLGQAGGITDTQYF,TGTGCCAGCAGCCTGGGACAAGCGGGGGGGATCACAGATACGCAGTATTTT
TRBJ2-5,-,many,TRBV29-1,CSVQVGETQYF,TGCAGCGTTCAAGTGGGGGAGACCCAGTACTTC
TRBJ2-1,TRBD2,few,TRBV19,CASSIGTAGGYNEQFF,TGTGCCAGTAGTATAGGTACAGCGGGAGGGTACAATGAGCAGTTCTTC
TRBJ2-6,-,few,TRBV19,CASSAPSGANVLTF,TGTGCCAGTAGTGCCCCCTCTGGGGCCAACGTCCTGACTTTC
TRBJ2-2,TRBD1,many,TRBV11-3,CASSRQGKAGELFF,TGTGCCAGCAGCCGACAGGGGAAAGCCGGGGAGCTGTTTTTT
TRBJ2-7,TRBD2,few,TRBV6-1,CASSRSGRANEQYF,TGTGCCAGCAGTCGTAGCGGGAGGGCCAACGAGCAGTACTTC
TRBJ2-1,-,medium-sized,TRBV10-2,CASGRVNEQFF,TGCGCCAGCGGGCGGGTCAATGAGCAGTTCTTC
TRBJ2-6,-,-,TRBV7-2,CASSLARLLSGANVLTF,TGTGCCAGCAGCTTAGCCAGACTCCTCTCTGGGGCCAACGTCCTGACTTTC
TRBJ2-7,-,-,TRBV7-8,CASRASEGGTYEQYF,TGTGCCAGCAGAGCCTCAGAGGGGGGAACCTACGAGCAGTACTTC
TRBJ2-7,TRBD2,-,TRBV9,CASSVGRGTQLYEQYF,TGTGCCAGCAGCGTAGGGCGGGGGACTCAACTCTACGAGCAGTACTTC
TRBJ1-5,-,-,TRBV28,CASIQSGTLNSNQPQHF,TGTGCCAGCATTCAATCCGGGACACTTAATAGCAATCAGCCCCAGCATTTT
TRBJ2-3,TRBD2,-,TRBV30,CAFRLAGRTDTQYF,TGTGCCTTTCGACTAGCGGGAAGGACAGATACGCAGTATTTT
TRBJ1-2,-,many,TRBV6-1,CASSTFEGDYGYTF,TGTGCCAGCAGTACGTTCGAGGGAGACTATGGCTACACCTTC
TRBJ2-7,-,-,TRBV5-5,CASSLGASYEQYF,TGTGCCAGCAGCTTGGGTGCGTCCTACGAGCAGTACTTC
TRBJ2-7,-,-,TRBV12-3/TRBV12-4,CASSLGGSAGEQYF,TGTGCCAGCAGTTTAGGGGGGTCCGCGGGAGAGCAGTACTTC
TRBJ2-2,-,-,TRBV9,CVSSPGAVGNTGELFF,TGTGTCAGCAGCCCCGGAGCGGTGGGGAACACCGGGGAGCTGTTTTTT
TRBJ2-7,TRBD1,few,TRBV10-3,CAISKGQESYEQYF,TGTGCCATCAGTAAAGGACAGGAGAGCTACGAGCAGTACTTC
TRBJ1-4,TRBD1,many,TRBV7-9,CASSPGGGSEKLFF,TGTGCCAGCAGCCCAGGGGGGGGTTCTGAAAAACTGTTTTTT
TRBJ2-7,TRBD2,-,TRBV27,CASSLAGGPFEQYF,TGTGCCAGCAGTTTAGCGGGAGGGCCGTTCGAGCAGTACTTC
TRBJ2-7,-,-,TRBV10-3,CATLSGVYEQYF,TGTGCCACCCTTAGTGGGGTCTACGAGCAGTACTTC
TRBJ2-7,TRBD1,many,TRBV9,CASSVGTRTGDWEQYF,TGTGCCAGCAGCGTAGGAACAAGGACAGGGGATTGGGAGCAGTACTTC